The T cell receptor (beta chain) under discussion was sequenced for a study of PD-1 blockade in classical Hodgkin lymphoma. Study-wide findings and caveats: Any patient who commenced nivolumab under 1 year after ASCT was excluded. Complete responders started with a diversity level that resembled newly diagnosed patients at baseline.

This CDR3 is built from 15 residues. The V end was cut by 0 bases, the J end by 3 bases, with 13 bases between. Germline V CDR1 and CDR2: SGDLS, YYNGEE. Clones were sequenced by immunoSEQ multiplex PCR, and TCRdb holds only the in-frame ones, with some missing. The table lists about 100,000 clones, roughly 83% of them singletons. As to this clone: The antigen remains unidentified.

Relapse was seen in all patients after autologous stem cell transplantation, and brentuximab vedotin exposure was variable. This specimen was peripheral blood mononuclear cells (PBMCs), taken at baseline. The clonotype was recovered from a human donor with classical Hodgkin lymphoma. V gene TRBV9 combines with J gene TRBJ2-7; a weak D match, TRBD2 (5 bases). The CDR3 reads CASSVGEGKDYEQYF. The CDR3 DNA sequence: TGTGCCAGCAGCGTAGGAGAGGGAAAGGACTACGAGCAGTACTTC.